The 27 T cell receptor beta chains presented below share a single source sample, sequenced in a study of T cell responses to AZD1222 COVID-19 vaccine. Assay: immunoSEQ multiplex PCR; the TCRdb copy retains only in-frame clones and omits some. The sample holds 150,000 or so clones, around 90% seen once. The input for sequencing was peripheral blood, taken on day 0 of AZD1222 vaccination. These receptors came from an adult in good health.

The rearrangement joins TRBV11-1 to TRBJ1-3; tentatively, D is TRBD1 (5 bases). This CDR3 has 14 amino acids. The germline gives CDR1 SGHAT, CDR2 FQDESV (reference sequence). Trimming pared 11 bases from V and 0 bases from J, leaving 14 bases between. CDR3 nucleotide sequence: TGTGCCCACGTTAAGGGGAACTCTGGAAACACCATATATTTT. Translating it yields CAHVKGNSGNTIYF.

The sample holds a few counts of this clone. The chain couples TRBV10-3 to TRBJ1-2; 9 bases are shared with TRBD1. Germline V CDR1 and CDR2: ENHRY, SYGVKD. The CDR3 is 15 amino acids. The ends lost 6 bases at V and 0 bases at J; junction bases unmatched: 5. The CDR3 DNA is TGTGCCATCAGCTCCGGGACAGGGACTAACTATGGCTACACCTTC. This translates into CAISSGTGTNYGYTF.

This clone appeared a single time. CDR3 residues: CASSVAGQGATTDTQYF. Here the CDR3 DNA reads TGTGCCAGCAGCGTAGCTGGACAGGGGGCAACAACAGATACGCAGTATTTT. V gene TRBV9 combines with J gene TRBJ2-3; 11 bases are shared with TRBD1. J gave up 3 bases and V 0 bases, and 6 bases lay outside the gene matches. Germline CDR1 reads SGDLS; CDR2 reads YYNGEE. This CDR3 comprises 17 residues.

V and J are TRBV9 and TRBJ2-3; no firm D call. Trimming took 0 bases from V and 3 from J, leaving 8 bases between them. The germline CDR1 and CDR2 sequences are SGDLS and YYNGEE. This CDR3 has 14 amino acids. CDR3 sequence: CASSVEGWTDTQYF. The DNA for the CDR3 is TGTGCCAGCAGCGTAGAAGGGTGGACAGATACGCAGTATTTT.

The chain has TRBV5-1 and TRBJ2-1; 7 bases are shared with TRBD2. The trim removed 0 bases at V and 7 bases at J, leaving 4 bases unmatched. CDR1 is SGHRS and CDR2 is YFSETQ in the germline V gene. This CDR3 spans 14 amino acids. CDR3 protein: CASSLGTSINEQFF. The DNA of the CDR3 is TGCGCCAGCAGCTTGGGGACTAGTATAAATGAGCAGTTCTTC.

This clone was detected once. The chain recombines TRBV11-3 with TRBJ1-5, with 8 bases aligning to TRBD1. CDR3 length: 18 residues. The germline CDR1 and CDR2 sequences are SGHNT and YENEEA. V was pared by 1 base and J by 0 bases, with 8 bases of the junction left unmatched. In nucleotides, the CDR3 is TGTGCCAGCAGCTTAGGGACAGGGCCTAGTGATAGCAATCAGCCCCAGCATTTT. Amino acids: CASSLGTGPSDSNQPQHF.

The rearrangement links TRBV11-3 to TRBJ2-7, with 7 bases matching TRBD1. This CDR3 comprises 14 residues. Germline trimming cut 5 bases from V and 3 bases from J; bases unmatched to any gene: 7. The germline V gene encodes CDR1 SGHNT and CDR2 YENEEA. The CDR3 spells CASSIQGPGYEQYV. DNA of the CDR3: TGTGCCAGCAGCATACAGGGGCCGGGCTACGAGCAGTACGTC.

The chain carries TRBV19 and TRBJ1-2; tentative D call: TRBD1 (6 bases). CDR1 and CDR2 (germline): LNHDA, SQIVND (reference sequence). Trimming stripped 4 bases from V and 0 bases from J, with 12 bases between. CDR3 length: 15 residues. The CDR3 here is CASSTRQAANYGYTF. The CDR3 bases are TGTGCCAGTAGTACGCGACAGGCCGCTAACTATGGCTACACCTTC.

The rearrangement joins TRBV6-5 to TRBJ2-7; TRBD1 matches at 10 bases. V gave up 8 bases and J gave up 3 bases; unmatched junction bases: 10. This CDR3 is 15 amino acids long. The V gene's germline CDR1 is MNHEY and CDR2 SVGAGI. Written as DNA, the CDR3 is TGTGCCAGCGCCCCCGGGACAGGGGTGAGCTACGAGCAGTACTTC. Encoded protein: CASAPGTGVSYEQYF.

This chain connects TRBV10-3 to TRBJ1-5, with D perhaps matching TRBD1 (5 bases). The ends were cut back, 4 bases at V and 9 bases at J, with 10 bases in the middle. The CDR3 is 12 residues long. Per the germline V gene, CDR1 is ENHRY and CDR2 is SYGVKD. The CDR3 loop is CAISGGGGPQHF. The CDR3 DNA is TGTGCCATCAGTGGTGGCGGGGGGCCCCAGCATTTT.

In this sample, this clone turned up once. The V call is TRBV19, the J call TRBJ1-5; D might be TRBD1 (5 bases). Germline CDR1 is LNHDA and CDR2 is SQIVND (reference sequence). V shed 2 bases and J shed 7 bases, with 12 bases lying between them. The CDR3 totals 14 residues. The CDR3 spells CASSITGSGQPQHF. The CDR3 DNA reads TGTGCCAGTAGTATAACAGGATCAGGGCAGCCCCAGCATTTT.

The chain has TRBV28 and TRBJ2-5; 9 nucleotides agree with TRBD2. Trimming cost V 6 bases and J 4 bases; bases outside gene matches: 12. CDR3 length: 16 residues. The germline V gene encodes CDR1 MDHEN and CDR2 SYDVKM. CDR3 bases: TGTGCCAGCAGACCCATGACTAGCGGAGTGGGAGAGACCCAGTACTTC. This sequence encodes CASRPMTSGVGETQYF.

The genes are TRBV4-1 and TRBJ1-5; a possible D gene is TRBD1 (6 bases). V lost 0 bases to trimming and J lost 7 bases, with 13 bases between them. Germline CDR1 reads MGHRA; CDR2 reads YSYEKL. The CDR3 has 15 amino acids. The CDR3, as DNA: TGCGCCAGCAGCCAAGAGGGGGCAGGGCAGCAGCCCCAGCATTTT. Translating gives CASSQEGAGQQPQHF.

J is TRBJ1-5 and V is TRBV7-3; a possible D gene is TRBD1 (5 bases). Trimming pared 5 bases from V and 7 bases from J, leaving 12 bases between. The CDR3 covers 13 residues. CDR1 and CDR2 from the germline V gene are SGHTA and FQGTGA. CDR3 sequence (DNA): TGTGCCAGCAGCGCAGGCGGGGGGCAGCCCCAGCATTTT. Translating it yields CASSAGGGQPQHF.

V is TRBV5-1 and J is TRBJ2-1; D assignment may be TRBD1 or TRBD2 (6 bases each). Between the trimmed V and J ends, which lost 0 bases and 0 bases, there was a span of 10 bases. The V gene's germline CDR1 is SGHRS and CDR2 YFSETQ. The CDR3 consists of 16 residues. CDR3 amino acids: CASSLAGASSYNEQFF. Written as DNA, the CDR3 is TGCGCCAGCAGCTTGGCGGGGGCGAGCTCCTACAATGAGCAGTTCTTC.

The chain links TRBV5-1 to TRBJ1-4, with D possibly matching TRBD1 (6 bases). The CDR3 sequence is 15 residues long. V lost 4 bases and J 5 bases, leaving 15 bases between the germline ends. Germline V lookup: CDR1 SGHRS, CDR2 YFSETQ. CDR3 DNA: TGCGCCAGCAGCCAGTCGGCGGGGGCGAATGAAAAACTGTTTTTT. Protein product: CASSQSAGANEKLFF.

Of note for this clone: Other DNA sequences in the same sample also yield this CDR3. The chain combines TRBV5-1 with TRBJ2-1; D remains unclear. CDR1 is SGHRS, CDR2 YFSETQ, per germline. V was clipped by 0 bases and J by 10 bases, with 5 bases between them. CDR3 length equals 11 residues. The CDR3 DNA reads TGCGCCAGCAGCTTGGAAGGGGAGCAGTTCTTC. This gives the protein CASSLEGEQFF.

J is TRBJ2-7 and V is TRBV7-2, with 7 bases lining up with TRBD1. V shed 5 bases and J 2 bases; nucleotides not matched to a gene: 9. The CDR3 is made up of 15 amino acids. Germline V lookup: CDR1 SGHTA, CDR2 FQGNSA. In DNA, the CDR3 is TGTGCCAGCAGCCTCTCCTGGGACAGTACCTACGAGCAGTACTTC. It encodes CASSLSWDSTYEQYF.

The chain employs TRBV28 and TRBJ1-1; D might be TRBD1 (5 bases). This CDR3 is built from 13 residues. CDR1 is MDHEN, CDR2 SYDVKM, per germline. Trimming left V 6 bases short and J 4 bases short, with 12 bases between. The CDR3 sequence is CASRSGGGTEAFF. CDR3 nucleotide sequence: TGTGCCAGCAGATCGGGGGGGGGCACTGAAGCTTTCTTT. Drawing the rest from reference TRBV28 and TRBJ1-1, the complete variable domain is DVKVTQSSRYLVKRTGEKVFLECVQDMDHENMFWYRQDPGLGLRLIYFSYDVKMKEKGDIPEGYSVSREKKERFSLILESASTNQTSMYLCASRSGGGTEAFFGQGTRLTVV.

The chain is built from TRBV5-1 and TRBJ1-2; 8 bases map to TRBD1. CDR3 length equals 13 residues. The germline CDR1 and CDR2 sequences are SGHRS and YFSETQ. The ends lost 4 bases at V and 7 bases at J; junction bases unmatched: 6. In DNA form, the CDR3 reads TGCGCCAGCAGCCCCAGGGGGCAGTTTGGCTACACCTTC. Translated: CASSPRGQFGYTF.

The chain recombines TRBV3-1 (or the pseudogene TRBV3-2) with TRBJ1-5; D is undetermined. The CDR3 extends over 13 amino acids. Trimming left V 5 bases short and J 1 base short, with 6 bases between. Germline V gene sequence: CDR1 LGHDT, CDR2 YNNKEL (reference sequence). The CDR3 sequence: CASSERSNQPQHF. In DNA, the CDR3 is TGTGCCAGCAGCGAGAGGAGCAATCAGCCCCAGCATTTT.

In DNA, the CDR3 is TGTGCCAGCTCACCACAACAGGGGAATCAGCCCCAGCATTTT. It is translated as CASSPQQGNQPQHF. The chain employs TRBV18 and TRBJ1-5, with 7 bases fitting TRBD1. This CDR3 comprises 14 residues. Germline V lookup: CDR1 KGHSH, CDR2 LQKENI. The V gene end was trimmed by 1 base and the J gene end by 4 bases; junction bases not matched to a gene: 1.

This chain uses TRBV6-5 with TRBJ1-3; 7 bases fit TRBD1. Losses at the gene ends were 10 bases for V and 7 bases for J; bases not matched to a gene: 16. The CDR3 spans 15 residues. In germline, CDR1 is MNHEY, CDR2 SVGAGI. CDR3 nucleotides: TGTGCCACCTTCCCCGGATACAGGGGCCGGAACACCATATATTTT. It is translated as CATFPGYRGRNTIYF.

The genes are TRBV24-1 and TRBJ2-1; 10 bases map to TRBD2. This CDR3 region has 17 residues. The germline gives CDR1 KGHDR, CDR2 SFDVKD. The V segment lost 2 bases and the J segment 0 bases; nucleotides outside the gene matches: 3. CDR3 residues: CATSDSLAGSSYNEQFF. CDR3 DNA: TGTGCCACCAGTGATTCACTAGCGGGAAGCTCCTACAATGAGCAGTTCTTC.

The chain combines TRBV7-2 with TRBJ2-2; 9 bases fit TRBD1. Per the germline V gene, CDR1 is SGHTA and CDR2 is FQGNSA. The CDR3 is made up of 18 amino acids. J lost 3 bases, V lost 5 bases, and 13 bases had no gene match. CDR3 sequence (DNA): TGTGCCAGCAGCGGTACCGGGACAGGGAGTATCGACACCGGGGAGCTGTTTTTT. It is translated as CASSGTGTGSIDTGELFF.

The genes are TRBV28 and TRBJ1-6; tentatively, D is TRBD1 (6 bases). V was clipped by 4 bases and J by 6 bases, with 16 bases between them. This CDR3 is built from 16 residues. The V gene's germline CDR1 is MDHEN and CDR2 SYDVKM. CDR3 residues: CASSSRSGVGNSPLHF. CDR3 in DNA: TGTGCCAGCAGTTCTAGGTCAGGGGTGGGTAATTCACCCCTCCACTTT.

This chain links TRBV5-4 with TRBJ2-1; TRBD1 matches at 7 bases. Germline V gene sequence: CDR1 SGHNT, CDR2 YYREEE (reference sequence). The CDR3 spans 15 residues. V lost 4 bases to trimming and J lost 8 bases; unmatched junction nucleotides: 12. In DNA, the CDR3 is TGTGCCAGCAGCCTACAGGGGCCTCCGGTCTATGAGCAGTTCTTC. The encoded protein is CASSLQGPPVYEQFF.